Listed here are 23 T cell receptor beta chains from one sample, sequenced in a study of Ad26.COV2.S vaccination and SARS-CoV-2 variants. Assay used: immunoSEQ multiplex PCR; TCRdb lists only in-frame clones, some missing. Of roughly 380,000 clones listed, 92% are singletons. Sequences were derived from peripheral blood, sampled after recovery from COVID-19. The source is a human donor who had recovered from COVID-19.

The rearrangement links TRBV19 to TRBJ2-3; D assignment may be TRBD1 or TRBD2 (7 bases each). The CDR3 loop spans 15 amino acids. The V gene's germline CDR1 is LNHDA and CDR2 SQIVND (reference sequence). V gave up 9 bases and J gave up 4 bases, with 20 bases separating them. CDR3 protein: CASARDYRGPDTQYF. In DNA form, the CDR3 reads TGTGCCAGCGCCAGGGACTACAGGGGACCAGATACGCAGTATTTT.

This chain joins TRBV6-6 and TRBJ1-5, with 10 bases identical to TRBD1. With V trimmed by 0 bases and J by 5 bases, 1 base remained unmatched. Germline CDR1 reads MNHNY; CDR2 reads SVGAGI (reference sequence). This CDR3 spans 15 amino acids. This CDR3 reads CASSYSGQGYQPQHF. For the CDR3, the DNA is TGTGCCAGCAGTTACTCGGGACAGGGGTATCAGCCCCAGCATTTT.

This clone was observed a single time. This chain links TRBV4-1 with TRBJ1-4; the D gene is possibly TRBD1 (5 bases). The CDR3 length is 17 residues. V lost 3 bases and J lost 2, with 16 bases in between. CDR1 is MGHRA and CDR2 is YSYEKL in the germline V gene. The CDR3 protein is CASSHPGQGPTNEKLFF. CDR3 in DNA: TGCGCCAGCAGCCACCCCGGGCAGGGTCCCACTAATGAAAAACTGTTTTTT.

The chain employs TRBV7-6 and TRBJ2-1; perhaps D is TRBD1 or TRBD2 (7 bases each). This CDR3 contains 19 residues. Germline CDR1 SGHVS, CDR2 FNYEAQ. The V end lost 5 bases, the J end lost 2 bases, and 25 bases lay between the germline ends. This CDR3 reads CASSVRGTTRGGPYNEQFF. The CDR3 DNA is TGTGCCAGCAGCGTCCGGGGGACTACCAGAGGGGGCCCCTACAATGAGCAGTTCTTC. The full variable domain, completed using reference TRBV7-6 and TRBJ2-1, is GAGVSQSPRYKVTKRGQDVALRCDPISGHVSLYWYRQALGQGPEFLTYFNYEAQQDKSGLPNDRFSAERPEGSISTLTIQRTEQRDSAMYRCASSVRGTTRGGPYNEQFFGPGTRLTVL.

This chain uses TRBV7-9 with TRBJ1-4; the match to TRBD1 covers 9 bases. V was pared by 8 bases and J by 11 bases, with 9 bases of the junction left unmatched. Germline values: CDR1 SEHNR, CDR2 FQNEAQ (reference sequence). The CDR3 length is 13 residues. The CDR3 here is CASGGQGLAKLFF. The CDR3 region has the DNA TGTGCCAGCGGGGGACAGGGCCTTGCGAAACTGTTTTTT.

Concerning this clone itself: Other DNA sequences within the sample encode an identical CDR3. V is TRBV12-3 or TRBV12-4 and J is TRBJ1-1; a possible D gene is TRBD1 (5 bases). The CDR3 has 13 residues. V gave up 4 bases and J gave up 2 bases, with 8 bases separating them. The CDR3 DNA reads as TGTGCCAGCAGTTATGGGGGTAACACTGAAGCTTTCTTT. Translated, it gives CASSYGGNTEAFF.

The rearrangement joins TRBV13 to TRBJ1-4, with 10 positions matching TRBD1. The CDR3 loop spans 15 amino acids. Per the germline V gene, CDR1 is PRHDT and CDR2 is FYEKMQ (reference sequence). J lost 2 bases, V lost 5 bases, and 2 bases had no gene match. CDR3 DNA: TGTGCCAGCAGCGGACAGGGGGAGACTAATGAAAAACTGTTTTTT. This gives the protein CASSGQGETNEKLFF.

This chain links TRBV5-1 with TRBJ2-3; 8 bases are a match to TRBD2. The CDR3 length is 13 residues. The germline V gene has CDR1 SGHRS and CDR2 YFSETQ. V lost 10 bases and J lost 2; bases outside the gene matches: 6. The CDR3 region is CACARGATDTQYF. In DNA form, the CDR3 reads TGCGCCTGCGCGCGGGGGGCCACAGATACGCAGTATTTT.

The chain combines TRBV20-1 with TRBJ1-6, with D possibly being TRBD1 (5 bases). The CDR3 contains 15 residues. The ends were cut back, 3 bases at V and 8 bases at J, with 17 bases in the middle. Germline V lookup: CDR1 DFQATT, CDR2 SNEGSKA (reference sequence). The CDR3 sequence is CSASPSFWGHSPLHF. CDR3 sequence (DNA): TGCAGTGCTAGTCCCTCTTTCTGGGGCCATTCACCCCTCCACTTT.

The genes are TRBV10-1 and TRBJ2-7; 8 bases are a match to TRBD2. Germline V gives CDR1 WNHNN, CDR2 SYGVQD (reference sequence). With V trimmed by 2 bases and J by 1 base, 1 base remained unmatched. The CDR3 has 14 residues. CDR3 sequence: CASSEAGGSYEQYF. DNA for the CDR3: TGCGCCAGCAGTGAGGCGGGGGGATCCTACGAGCAGTACTTC.

V is TRBV28 and J is TRBJ2-7; D gene unclear. The CDR3 is made up of 14 amino acids. CDR1 is MDHEN and CDR2 is SYDVKM in the germline V gene. Trimming shortened V by 6 bases and J by 0 bases, and 12 bases separated the two germline ends. The CDR3 here is CASSAPLGSYEQYF. In nucleotides, the CDR3 is TGTGCCAGCAGCGCGCCCTTAGGCTCCTACGAGCAGTACTTC.

This clone was seen once. The rearrangement links TRBV19 to TRBJ1-2; 7 positions agree with TRBD1. The trim removed 3 bases at V and 3 bases at J, leaving 10 bases unmatched. Germline loops: CDR1 LNHDA, CDR2 SQIVND (reference sequence). This CDR3 is built from 16 residues. CDR3 sequence reads: CASSIPDRELDYGYTF. In DNA, the CDR3 is TGTGCCAGTAGTATCCCAGACAGGGAATTGGACTATGGCTACACCTTC.

The V call is TRBV6-4, the J call TRBJ1-2; 8 positions match TRBD1. This CDR3 spans 15 amino acids. Germline CDR1 reads MRHNA; CDR2 reads SNTAGT. Germline trimming cut 2 bases from V and 3 bases from J; bases unmatched to any gene: 5. The CDR3 loop is CASSDTETGDYGYTF. In nucleotides, the CDR3 is TGTGCCAGCAGTGACACCGAGACAGGGGACTATGGCTACACCTTC.

The table lists this clone with a count of one. CDR3 sequence (DNA): TGTGCCAGCAGCGTAGGGAGGGAGTCGGACGAGCAGTACTTC. This sequence encodes CASSVGRESDEQYF. The J gene is TRBJ2-7, the V gene TRBV9; tentative D call: TRBD2 (6 bases). The CDR3 is 14 residues long. Germline loops: CDR1 SGDLS, CDR2 YYNGEE. Trimming stripped 0 bases from V and 5 bases from J, with 12 bases between.

A note on this clone: This same CDR3 is encoded by further DNA sequences in the sample. The chain combines TRBV7-9 with TRBJ2-7, with D perhaps TRBD1 (5 bases). Deletions cut 5 bases from V and 7 bases from J, with 12 bases between. The V gene's germline CDR1 is SEHNR and CDR2 FQNEAQ (reference sequence). The length of the CDR3 is 12 residues. Here the CDR3 DNA reads TGTGCCAGCAGCCTAACAGGTGGAGAGCAGTACTTC. It specifies CASSLTGGEQYF.

The chain links TRBV2 to TRBJ1-3; 9 nucleotides agree with TRBD1. Losses at the gene ends were 4 bases for V and 4 bases for J; bases not matched to a gene: 5. The germline V gene has CDR1 SNHLY and CDR2 FYNNEI. The CDR3 is 15 residues long. The CDR3 sequence: CASSADRGTGNTIYF. DNA for the CDR3: TGTGCCAGCAGTGCTGACAGGGGGACCGGAAACACCATATATTTT.

This rearrangement joins TRBV15 to TRBJ2-1, with D perhaps TRBD1 or TRBD2 (5 bases each). Germline loops: CDR1 LNHNV, CDR2 YYDKDF (reference sequence). The CDR3 has 13 residues. V was clipped by 5 bases and J by 9 bases, with 14 bases between them. The CDR3 region is CATSLTRGGEQFF. Here the CDR3 DNA reads TGTGCCACCAGCTTGACGAGGGGCGGTGAGCAGTTCTTC.

CDR3 DNA sequence: TGTGCCAGTTCGGACGTATATAATTCACCCCTCCACTTT. Encoded protein: CASSDVYNSPLHF. V and J are TRBV27 and TRBJ1-6; D ambiguous. Trimming took 9 bases from V and 4 from J, leaving 10 bases between them. Germline lookup yields CDR1 MNHEY and CDR2 SMNVEV (reference sequence). CDR3 length: 13 residues.

The chain has TRBV19 and TRBJ2-3; 12 bases fit TRBD1. Losses at the gene ends were 4 bases for V and 6 bases for J; bases not matched to a gene: 5. Germline V gives CDR1 LNHDA, CDR2 SQIVND (reference sequence). CDR3 length: 15 amino acids. The CDR3 DNA sequence: TGTGCCAGTAGTAGCCGGGACAGGGGGCAGGATACGCAGTATTTT. This sequence encodes CASSSRDRGQDTQYF.

The genes are TRBV7-8 and TRBJ2-1, with TRBD1 matching 7 bases. This CDR3 has 12 residues. Germline values: CDR1 SGHVS, CDR2 FQNEAQ. V was clipped by 5 bases and J by 14 bases; unmatched bases: 9. CDR3 in DNA: TGTGCCAGCAGCCACAACCACAGGGGAAAGTTCTTC. Protein product: CASSHNHRGKFF.

The CDR3 spells CASSLSRGTQYF. The CDR3 DNA reads as TGTGCCAGCAGTTTATCTAGGGGGACCCAGTACTTC. The V gene is TRBV27, the J gene TRBJ2-5; D perhaps matches TRBD1 (5 bases). The germline V gene has CDR1 MNHEY and CDR2 SMNVEV (reference sequence). The V end was cut by 0 bases, the J end by 7 bases, with 6 bases between. The CDR3 covers 12 residues.

The DNA for the CDR3 is TGTGCCAGCAGTTACCGGACGGAGCCTCATAATTCACCCCTCCACTTT. Protein product: CASSYRTEPHNSPLHF. V gene TRBV6-2 or TRBV6-3 combines with J gene TRBJ1-6; D uncertain. V was clipped by 2 bases and J by 5 bases, with 13 bases between them. CDR3 length: 16 amino acids. Per the germline V gene, CDR1 is MNHEY and CDR2 is SVGEGT.

V usage is TRBV18 and J usage is TRBJ2-3, with D tentatively TRBD1 (5 bases). Germline V lookup: CDR1 KGHSH, CDR2 LQKENI. The length of the CDR3 is 18 residues. V gave up 3 bases and J gave up 2 bases, with 21 bases separating them. CDR3 DNA: TGTGCCAGCTCACCGCTCGGATGGGGCCCGCCTGCCACAGATACGCAGTATTTT. Amino acid sequence: CASSPLGWGPPATDTQYF.